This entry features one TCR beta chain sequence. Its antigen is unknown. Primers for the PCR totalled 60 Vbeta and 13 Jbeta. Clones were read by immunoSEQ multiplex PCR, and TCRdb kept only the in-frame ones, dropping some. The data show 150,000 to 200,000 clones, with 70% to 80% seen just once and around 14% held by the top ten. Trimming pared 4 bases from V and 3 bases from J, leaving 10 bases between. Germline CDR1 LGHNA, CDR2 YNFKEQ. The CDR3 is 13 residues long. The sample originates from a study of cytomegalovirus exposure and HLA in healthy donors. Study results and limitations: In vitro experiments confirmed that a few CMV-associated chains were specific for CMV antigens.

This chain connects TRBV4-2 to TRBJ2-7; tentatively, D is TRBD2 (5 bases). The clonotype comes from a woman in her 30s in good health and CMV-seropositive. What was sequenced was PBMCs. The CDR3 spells CASSPTAGYEQYF. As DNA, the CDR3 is TGTGCCAGCAGCCCGACGGCGGGCTACGAGCAGTACTTC.